The 9 T cell receptor beta chains listed next were all sequenced from one sample in a study of blood T cell repertoires in COVID-19. Only in-frame clones appear in the TCRdb table, and some are missing; sequencing was by immunoSEQ multiplex PCR. There are roughly 55,000 clones in the sample; over 75% occur only once, and around 6.9% lies in the top ten. Sequenced material: peripheral blood. These receptors were obtained from a man in his 60s with active or convalescent COVID-19.

The rearrangement links TRBV3-1 (or the pseudogene TRBV3-2) to TRBJ1-6; 8 positions match TRBD1. Germline V CDR1 and CDR2: LGHDT, YNNKEL (reference sequence). V gave up 4 bases and J gave up 9 bases; unmatched junction bases: 8. The CDR3 runs to 15 residues. The CDR3 spells CASSPIGQGSSPLHF. CDR3 nucleotide sequence: TGTGCCAGCAGCCCGATCGGACAGGGAAGTTCACCCCTCCACTTT.

The chain has TRBV11-2 and TRBJ1-1, with D tentatively TRBD1 (6 bases). The CDR3 extends over 15 amino acids. Germline CDR1 reads SGHAT; CDR2 reads FQNNGV. Trimming cost V 5 bases and J 1 base, with 14 bases left between them. CDR3 nucleotides: TGTGCCAGCAGCCCCCAGGGGAGGGGGAACACTGAAGCTTTCTTT. This gives the protein CASSPQGRGNTEAFF. Combining the CDR3 with reference TRBV11-2 and TRBJ1-1 gives the whole variable domain EAGVAQSPRYKIIEKRQSVAFWCNPISGHATLYWYQQILGQGPKLLIQFQNNGVVDDSQLPKDRFSAERLKGVDSTLKIQPAKLEDSAVYLCASSPQGRGNTEAFFGQGTRLTVV.

The rearrangement joins TRBV4-1 to TRBJ2-7; 8 bases align to TRBD1. The CDR3 length is 15 residues. Germline V gene sequence: CDR1 MGHRA, CDR2 YSYEKL. Losses at the gene ends were 5 bases for V and 0 bases for J; bases not matched to a gene: 6. The DNA for the CDR3 is TGCGCCAGCAGCGAAACCGGGACAGGCTCCTACGAGCAGTACTTC. Amino acids: CASSETGTGSYEQYF.

The chain links TRBV5-1 to TRBJ2-4; the D gene is possibly TRBD1 (5 bases). The germline CDR1 and CDR2 sequences are SGHRS and YFSETQ. V lost 2 bases and J lost 12, with 18 bases in between. The length of the CDR3 is 14 residues. The CDR3 here is CASSLGDSAWGQYF. The DNA for the CDR3 is TGCGCCAGCAGCTTAGGTGACAGCGCTTGGGGTCAGTACTTC.

This chain joins TRBV27 and TRBJ1-1, with 9 positions matching TRBD1. This CDR3 is built from 16 residues. In germline, CDR1 is MNHEY, CDR2 SMNVEV (reference sequence). After removal of 5 bases from V and 1 base from J, the junction contained 8 bases not matched to a gene. The CDR3 bases are TGTGCCAGCAGTGGACGGGGGACAGGGAAGAACACTGAAGCTTTCTTT. It encodes CASSGRGTGKNTEAFF.

CDR3 sequence (DNA): TGTGCCAGCAGTAAGACAGGGGGCTCAATACGCTACGAGCAGTACTTC. Translation: CASSKTGGSIRYEQYF. This chain joins TRBV6-6 and TRBJ2-7; 10 nucleotides agree with TRBD1. The CDR3 covers 16 residues. Germline-derived CDR1 and CDR2 are MNHNY and SVGAGI (reference sequence). V lost 5 bases, J lost 3 bases, and 10 bases stayed unmatched.

The CDR3 region has the DNA TGTGCCAGCAGCTCGAGACAGGGGCCCTCCTACGAGCAGTACTTC. It codes for CASSSRQGPSYEQYF. The J gene is TRBJ2-7, the V gene TRBV7-7; 8 bases fit TRBD1. The V gene's germline CDR1 is SSHAT and CDR2 FNYEAQ (reference sequence). Trimming removed 4 bases from V and 0 bases from J; junction bases left unmatched: 5. CDR3 length: 15 amino acids.

This chain joins TRBV7-6 and TRBJ2-7, with 9 bases that match TRBD2. This CDR3 contains 17 residues. Germline trimming cut 2 bases from V and 7 bases from J; bases unmatched to any gene: 15. Looked up from germline, CDR1 is SGHVS and CDR2 is FNYEAQ. CDR3 coding DNA: TGTGCCAGCAGCTTAAGACCAGCGGGAGGCTCTTCGGGGGAGCAGTACTTC. Translating it yields CASSLRPAGGSSGEQYF.

The V gene is TRBV3-1 (or the pseudogene TRBV3-2), the J gene TRBJ1-1, with 8 positions matching TRBD1. Germline CDR1 LGHDT, CDR2 YNNKEL (reference sequence). With 5 bases clipped from V and 8 bases from J, the junction kept 7 bases outside the gene matches. This CDR3 is built from 13 residues. For the CDR3, the DNA is TGTGCCAGCAGCTGGACAGGGAACTCAGAAGCTTTCTTT. It specifies CASSWTGNSEAFF.